This is a list of T cell receptor beta chains from one sample in a study of blood T cell repertoires in COVID-19. TCRdb keeps only in-frame clones here, not all; method: immunoSEQ multiplex PCR. The table shows some 160,000 clones, with approximately 87% occurring only once. The source material was peripheral blood. All receptors derive from a woman in her 70s with COVID-19, enrolled during active disease. CDR3s include the opening cysteine and the closing phenylalanine or tryptophan.

cdr3_aa	j_call	cdr3_length	v_call
CASQVYSYNSPLHF	TRBJ1-6	14	TRBV2
CASSLDPAGSPSTQYF	TRBJ2-3	16	TRBV5-1
CASSNDSPPDTQYF	TRBJ2-3	14	TRBV7-3
CASSGGQGKRTPLHF	TRBJ1-6	15	TRBV9
CASLSEAIITNEKLFF	TRBJ1-4	16	TRBV2
CASSLGGAERAQETQYF	TRBJ2-5	17	TRBV7-7
CASSLRTGQMNTEAFF	TRBJ1-1	16	TRBV5-4
CASSLFGGVNSPLHF	TRBJ1-6	15	TRBV11-2
CASSVGQGFGVGELFF	TRBJ2-2	16	TRBV5-5
CSGDRVKETQYF	TRBJ2-5	12	TRBV29-1
CASSLLPGETVGNTIYF	TRBJ1-3	17	TRBV5-6
CASSDSGGAETQYF	TRBJ2-5	14	TRBV4-1
CASSQTSGGARYNEQFF	TRBJ2-1	17	TRBV5-1
CASSPGTSASTDTQYF	TRBJ2-3	16	TRBV5-4
CASSSGVSYNSPLHF	TRBJ1-6	15	TRBV5-1
CASSLQGDAGNTIYF	TRBJ1-3	15	TRBV5-5
CASSSTGVSPLHF	TRBJ1-6	13	TRBV27
CASSLQTTDTQYF	TRBJ2-3	13	TRBV5-4
CASSKGHREIRYEQYF	TRBJ2-7	16	TRBV21-1
CASREQASVSYNEQFF	TRBJ2-1	16	TRBV2